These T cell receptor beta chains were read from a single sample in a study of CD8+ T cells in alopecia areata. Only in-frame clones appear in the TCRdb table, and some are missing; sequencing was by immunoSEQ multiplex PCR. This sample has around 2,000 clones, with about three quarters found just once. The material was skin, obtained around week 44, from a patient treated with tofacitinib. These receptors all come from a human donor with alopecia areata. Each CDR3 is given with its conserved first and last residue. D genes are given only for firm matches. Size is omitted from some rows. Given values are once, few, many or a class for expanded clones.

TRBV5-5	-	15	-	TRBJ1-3	TGTGCCAGCAGTCTTTCCACGGCCTCTGGAAACACCATATATTTT	CASSLSTASGNTIYF
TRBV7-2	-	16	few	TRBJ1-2	TGTGCCAGCAACAGCTTCGTCCAGGGATTGGACTATGGCTACACCTTC	CASNSFVQGLDYGYTF
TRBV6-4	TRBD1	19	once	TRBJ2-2	TGTGCCAGTCATCTTACCCGAGACAGGGAAACCCCGAACACCGGGGAGCTGTTTTTT	CASHLTRDRETPNTGELFF
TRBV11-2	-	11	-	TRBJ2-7	TGTGCCAGCACCAGCTCCTACGAGCAGTACTTC	CASTSSYEQYF
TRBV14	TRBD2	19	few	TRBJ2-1	TGTGCCAGCAGCCAAGGCTTTCCCCTAGCGGCCAACCGGAGCAATGAGCAGTTCTTC	CASSQGFPLAANRSNEQFF
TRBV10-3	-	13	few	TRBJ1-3	TGTGCCATCAGTGAGTCGAATATGGACACCATATATTTT	CAISESNMDTIYF
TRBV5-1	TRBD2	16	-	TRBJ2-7	TGCGCCAGCAGCTTGGGGGGGACTAGCGGATCCTACGAGCAGTACTTC	CASSLGGTSGSYEQYF
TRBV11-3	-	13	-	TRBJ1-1	TGTGCCAGCAGCTTAGGGAAGGGGAGTAAAGCTTTCTTT	CASSLGKGSKAFF
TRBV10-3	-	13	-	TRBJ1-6	TGTGCCATTACCCAGGGCAGGGGTTCACCCCTCCACTTT	CAITQGRGSPLHF
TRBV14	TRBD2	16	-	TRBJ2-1	TGTGCCAGCAGCCTAATGACTAGCGGGGGGTCCAATGAGCAGTTCTTC	CASSLMTSGGSNEQFF
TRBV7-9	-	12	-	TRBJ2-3	TGTGCCAGCAGTTGGGTGATAGATACGCAGTATTTT	CASSWVIDTQYF
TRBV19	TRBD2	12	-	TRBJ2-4	TGTGCCAGTGAGGGACTAAAAAACATTCAGTACTTC	CASEGLKNIQYF
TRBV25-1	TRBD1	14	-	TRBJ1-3	TGTGCCAGCAGTGAATCGGGACAGAGAAACACCATATATTTT	CASSESGQRNTIYF
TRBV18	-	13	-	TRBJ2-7	TGTGCCAGCTCACCGGGGCGTGGGGACCGCGAGTACTTC	CASSPGRGDREYF
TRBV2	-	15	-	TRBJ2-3	TGTGCCAGCAGTGACAATTGGGCAGCCACAGATACGCAGTATTTT	CASSDNWAATDTQYF
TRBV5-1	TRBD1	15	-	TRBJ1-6	TGCGCCAGCAGCTTGGGGGACAGGGTTAATTCACCCCTCCACTTT	CASSLGDRVNSPLHF
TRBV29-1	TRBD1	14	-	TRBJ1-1	TGCAGCGTTGTAGAAGACAGGGGGAACACTGAAGCTTTCTTT	CSVVEDRGNTEAFF
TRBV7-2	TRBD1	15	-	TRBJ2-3	TGTGCCAGCAGCCAAAACAGGGGGCGCACAGATACGCAGTATTTT	CASSQNRGRTDTQYF
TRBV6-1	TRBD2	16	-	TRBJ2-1	TGTGCCAGCAGTGAAAGAGGCGGGAGAACCTACAATGAGCAGTTCTTC	CASSERGGRTYNEQFF